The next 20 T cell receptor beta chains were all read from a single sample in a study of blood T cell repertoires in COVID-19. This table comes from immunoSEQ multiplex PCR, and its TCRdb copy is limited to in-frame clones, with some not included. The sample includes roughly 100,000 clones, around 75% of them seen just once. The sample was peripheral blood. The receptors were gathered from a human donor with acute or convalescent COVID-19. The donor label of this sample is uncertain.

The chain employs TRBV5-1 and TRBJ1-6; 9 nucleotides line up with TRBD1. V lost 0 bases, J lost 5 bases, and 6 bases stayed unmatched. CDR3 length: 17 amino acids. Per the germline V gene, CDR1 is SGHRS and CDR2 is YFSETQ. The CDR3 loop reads CASSLATGGPNNSPLHF. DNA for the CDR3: TGCGCCAGCAGCTTGGCCACAGGGGGCCCGAATAATTCACCCCTCCACTTT.

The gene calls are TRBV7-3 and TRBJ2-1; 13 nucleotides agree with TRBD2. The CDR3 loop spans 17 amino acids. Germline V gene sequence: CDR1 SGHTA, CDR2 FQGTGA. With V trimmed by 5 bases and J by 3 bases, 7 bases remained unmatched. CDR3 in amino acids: CASSASGLAGIYNEQFF. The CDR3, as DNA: TGTGCCAGCAGCGCCTCGGGACTAGCGGGGATCTACAATGAGCAGTTCTTC. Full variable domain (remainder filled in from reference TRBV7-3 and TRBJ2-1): GAGVSQTPSNKVTEKGKYVELRCDPISGHTALYWYRQSLGQGPEFLIYFQGTGAADDSGLPNDRFFAVRPEGSVSTLKIQRTERGDSAVYLCASSASGLAGIYNEQFFGPGTRLTVL.

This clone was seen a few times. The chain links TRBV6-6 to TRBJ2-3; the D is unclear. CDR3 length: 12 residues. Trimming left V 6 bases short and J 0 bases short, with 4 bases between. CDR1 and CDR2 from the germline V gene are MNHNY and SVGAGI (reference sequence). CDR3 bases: TGTGCCAGCAGCTTCAGCACAGATACGCAGTATTTT. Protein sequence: CASSFSTDTQYF.

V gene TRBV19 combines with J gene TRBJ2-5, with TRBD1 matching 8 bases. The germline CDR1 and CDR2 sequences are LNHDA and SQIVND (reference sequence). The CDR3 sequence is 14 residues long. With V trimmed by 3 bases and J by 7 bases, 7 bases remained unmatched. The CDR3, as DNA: TGTGCCAGTAGTATCGTGGCAGGGGGCTCGACCCAGTACTTC. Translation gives CASSIVAGGSTQYF.

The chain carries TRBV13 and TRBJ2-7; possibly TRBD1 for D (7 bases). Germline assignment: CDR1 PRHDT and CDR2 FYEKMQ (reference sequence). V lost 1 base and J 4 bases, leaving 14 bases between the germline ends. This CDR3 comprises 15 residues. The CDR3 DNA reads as TGTGCCAGCAGCTTAGAAACAGGGGAGGAATACGAGCAGTACTTC. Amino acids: CASSLETGEEYEQYF.

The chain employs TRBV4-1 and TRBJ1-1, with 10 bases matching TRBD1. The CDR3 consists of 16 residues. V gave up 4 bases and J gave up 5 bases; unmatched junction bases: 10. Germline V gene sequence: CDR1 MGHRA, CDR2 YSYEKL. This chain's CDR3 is CASSPRLGTGATEAFF. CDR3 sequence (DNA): TGCGCCAGCAGCCCTCGGCTCGGGACAGGGGCGACTGAAGCTTTCTTT.

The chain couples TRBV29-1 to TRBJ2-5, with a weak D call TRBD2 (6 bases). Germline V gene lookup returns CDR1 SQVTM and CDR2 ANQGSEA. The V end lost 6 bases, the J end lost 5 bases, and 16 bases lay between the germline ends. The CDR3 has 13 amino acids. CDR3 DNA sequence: TGCAGCGTGCGACAGTTCCGGGGGGAGACCCAGTACTTC. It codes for CSVRQFRGETQYF.

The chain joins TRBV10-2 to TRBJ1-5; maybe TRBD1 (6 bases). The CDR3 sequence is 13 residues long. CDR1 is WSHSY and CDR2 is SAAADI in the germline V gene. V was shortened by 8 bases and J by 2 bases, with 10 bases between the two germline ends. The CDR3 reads CASAGVGNQPQHF. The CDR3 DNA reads TGCGCCAGCGCAGGGGTAGGCAATCAGCCCCAGCATTTT.

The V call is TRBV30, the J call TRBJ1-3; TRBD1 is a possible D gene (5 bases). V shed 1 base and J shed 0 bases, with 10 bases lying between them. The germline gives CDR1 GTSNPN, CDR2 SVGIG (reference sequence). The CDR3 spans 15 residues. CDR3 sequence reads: CAWSGQLNSGNTIYF. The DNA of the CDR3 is TGTGCCTGGAGTGGACAGCTTAACTCTGGAAACACCATATATTTT.

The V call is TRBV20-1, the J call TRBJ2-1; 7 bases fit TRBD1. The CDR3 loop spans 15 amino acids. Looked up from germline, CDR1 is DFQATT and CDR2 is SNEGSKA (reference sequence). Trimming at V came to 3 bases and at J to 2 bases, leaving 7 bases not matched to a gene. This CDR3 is CSASEGGATYNEQFF. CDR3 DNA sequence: TGCAGTGCTAGTGAAGGGGGCGCGACCTACAATGAGCAGTTCTTC.

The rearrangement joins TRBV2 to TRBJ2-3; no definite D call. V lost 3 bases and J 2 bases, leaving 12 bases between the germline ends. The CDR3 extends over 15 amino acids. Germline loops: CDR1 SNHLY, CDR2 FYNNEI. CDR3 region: CASSDRSLYTDTQYF. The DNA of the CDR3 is TGTGCCAGCAGTGACAGGTCCCTTTACACAGATACGCAGTATTTT.

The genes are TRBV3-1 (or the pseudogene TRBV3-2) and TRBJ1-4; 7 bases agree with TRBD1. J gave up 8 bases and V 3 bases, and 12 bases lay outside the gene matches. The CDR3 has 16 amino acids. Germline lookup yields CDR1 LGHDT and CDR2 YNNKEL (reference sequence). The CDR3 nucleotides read TGTGCCAGCAGCCAGGGGCCGTTCCGACAGGGAGAAAAACTGTTTTTT. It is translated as CASSQGPFRQGEKLFF.

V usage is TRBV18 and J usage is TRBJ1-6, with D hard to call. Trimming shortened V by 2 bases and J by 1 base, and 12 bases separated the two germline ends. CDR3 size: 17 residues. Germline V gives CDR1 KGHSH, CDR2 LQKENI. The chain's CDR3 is CASSPIEGGSYNSPLHF. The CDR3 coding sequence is TGTGCCAGCTCACCAATTGAGGGAGGGTCCTATAATTCACCCCTCCACTTT.

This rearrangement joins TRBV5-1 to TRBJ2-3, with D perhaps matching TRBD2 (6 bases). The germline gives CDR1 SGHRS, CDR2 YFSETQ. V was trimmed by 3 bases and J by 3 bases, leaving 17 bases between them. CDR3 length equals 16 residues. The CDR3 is CASSSGVAVGTDTQYF. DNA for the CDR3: TGCGCCAGCAGCTCCGGTGTAGCGGTTGGTACAGATACGCAGTATTTT. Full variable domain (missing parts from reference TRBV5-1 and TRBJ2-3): KAGVTQTPRYLIKTRGQQVTLSCSPISGHRSVSWYQQTPGQGLQFLFEYFSETQRNKGNFPGRFSGRQFSNSRSEMNVSTLELGDSALYLCASSSGVAVGTDTQYFGPGTRLTVL.

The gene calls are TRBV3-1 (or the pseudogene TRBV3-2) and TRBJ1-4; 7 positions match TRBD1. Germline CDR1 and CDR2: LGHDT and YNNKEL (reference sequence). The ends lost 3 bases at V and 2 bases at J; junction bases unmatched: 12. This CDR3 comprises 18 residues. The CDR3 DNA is TGTGCCAGCAGCCAGGGGGGACAGCCCCTGCGGACTAATGAAAAACTGTTTTTT. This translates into CASSQGGQPLRTNEKLFF.

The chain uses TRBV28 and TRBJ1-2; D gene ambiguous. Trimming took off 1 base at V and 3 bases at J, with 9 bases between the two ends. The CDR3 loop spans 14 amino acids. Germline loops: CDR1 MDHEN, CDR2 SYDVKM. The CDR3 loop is CASSLSAGYYGYTF. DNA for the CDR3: TGTGCCAGCAGTTTATCGGCAGGTTACTATGGCTACACCTTC.

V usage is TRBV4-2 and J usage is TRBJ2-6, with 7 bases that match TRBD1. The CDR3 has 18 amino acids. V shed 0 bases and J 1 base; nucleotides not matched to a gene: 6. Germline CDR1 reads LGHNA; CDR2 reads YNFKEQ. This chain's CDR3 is CASSQERQGSSGANVLTF. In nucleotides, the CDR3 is TGTGCCAGCAGCCAAGAGAGACAGGGTTCATCTGGGGCCAACGTCCTGACTTTC.

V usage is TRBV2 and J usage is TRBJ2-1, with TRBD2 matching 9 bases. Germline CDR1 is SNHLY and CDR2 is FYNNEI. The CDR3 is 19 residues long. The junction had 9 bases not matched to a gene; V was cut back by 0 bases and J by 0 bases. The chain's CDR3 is CASSEALLGGGVSYNEQFF. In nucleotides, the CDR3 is TGTGCCAGCAGTGAAGCGCTTTTGGGCGGGGGGGTCTCCTACAATGAGCAGTTCTTC.

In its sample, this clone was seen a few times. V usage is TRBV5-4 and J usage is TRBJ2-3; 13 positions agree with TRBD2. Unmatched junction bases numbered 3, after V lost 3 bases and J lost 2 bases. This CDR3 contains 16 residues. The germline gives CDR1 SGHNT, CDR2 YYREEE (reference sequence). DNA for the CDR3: TGTGCCAGCAGCTCGGGACTAGCGGGGTCCACAGATACGCAGTATTTT. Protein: CASSSGLAGSTDTQYF. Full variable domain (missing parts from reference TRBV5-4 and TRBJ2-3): ETGVTQSPTHLIKTRGQQVTLRCSSQSGHNTVSWYQQALGQGPQFIFQYYREEENGRGNFPPRFSGLQFPNYSSELNVNALELDDSALYLCASSSGLAGSTDTQYFGPGTRLTVL.

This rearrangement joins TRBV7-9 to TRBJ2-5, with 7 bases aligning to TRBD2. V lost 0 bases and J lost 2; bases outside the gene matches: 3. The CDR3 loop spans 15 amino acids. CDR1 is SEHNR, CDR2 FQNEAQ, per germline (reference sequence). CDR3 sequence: CASSLAAGEQETQYF. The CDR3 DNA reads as TGTGCCAGCAGCTTAGCCGCGGGGGAACAAGAGACCCAGTACTTC. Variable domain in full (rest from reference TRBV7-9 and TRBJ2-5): DTGVSQNPRHKITKRGQNVTFRCDPISEHNRLYWYRQTLGQGPEFLTYFQNEAQLEKSRLLSDRFSAERPKGSFSTLEIQRTEQGDSAMYLCASSLAAGEQETQYFGPGTRLLVL.